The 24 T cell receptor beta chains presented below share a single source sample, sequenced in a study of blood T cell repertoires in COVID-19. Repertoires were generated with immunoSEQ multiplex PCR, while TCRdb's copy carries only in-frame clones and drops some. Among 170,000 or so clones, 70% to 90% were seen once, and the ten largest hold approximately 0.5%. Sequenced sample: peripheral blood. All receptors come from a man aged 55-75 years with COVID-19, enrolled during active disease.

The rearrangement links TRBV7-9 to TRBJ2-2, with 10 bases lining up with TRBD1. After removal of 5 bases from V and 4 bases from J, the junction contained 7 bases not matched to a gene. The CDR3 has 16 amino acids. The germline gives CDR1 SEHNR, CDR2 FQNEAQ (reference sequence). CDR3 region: CASSQRQGARTGELFF. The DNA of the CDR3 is TGTGCCAGCAGCCAGCGACAGGGGGCGCGCACCGGGGAGCTGTTTTTT. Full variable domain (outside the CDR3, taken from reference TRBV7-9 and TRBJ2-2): DTGVSQNPRHKITKRGQNVTFRCDPISEHNRLYWYRQTLGQGPEFLTYFQNEAQLEKSRLLSDRFSAERPKGSFSTLEIQRTEQGDSAMYLCASSQRQGARTGELFFGEGSRLTVL.

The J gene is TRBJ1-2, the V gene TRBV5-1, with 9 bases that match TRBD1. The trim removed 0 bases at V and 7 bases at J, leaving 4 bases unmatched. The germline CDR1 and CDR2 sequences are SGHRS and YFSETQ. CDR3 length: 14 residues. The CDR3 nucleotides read TGCGCCAGCAGCTTGGGACAGGGGGAGAGTGGCTACACCTTC. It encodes CASSLGQGESGYTF. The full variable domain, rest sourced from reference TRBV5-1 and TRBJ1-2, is KAGVTQTPRYLIKTRGQQVTLSCSPISGHRSVSWYQQTPGQGLQFLFEYFSETQRNKGNFPGRFSGRQFSNSRSEMNVSTLELGDSALYLCASSLGQGESGYTFGSGTRLTVV.

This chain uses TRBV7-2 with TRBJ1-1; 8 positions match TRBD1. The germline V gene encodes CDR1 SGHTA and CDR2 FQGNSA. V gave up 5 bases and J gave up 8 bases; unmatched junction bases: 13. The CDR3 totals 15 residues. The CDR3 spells CASSPYIGQGTEAFF. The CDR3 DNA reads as TGTGCCAGCAGCCCGTACATTGGACAGGGAACCGAAGCTTTCTTT.

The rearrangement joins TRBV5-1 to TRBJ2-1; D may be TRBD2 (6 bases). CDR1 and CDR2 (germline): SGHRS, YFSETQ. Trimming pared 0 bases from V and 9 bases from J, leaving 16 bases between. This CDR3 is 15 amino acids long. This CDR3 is CASSLAAPPTSEQFF. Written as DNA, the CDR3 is TGCGCCAGCAGCTTGGCGGCTCCTCCGACTAGTGAGCAGTTCTTC. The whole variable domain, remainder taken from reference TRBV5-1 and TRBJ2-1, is KAGVTQTPRYLIKTRGQQVTLSCSPISGHRSVSWYQQTPGQGLQFLFEYFSETQRNKGNFPGRFSGRQFSNSRSEMNVSTLELGDSALYLCASSLAAPPTSEQFFGPGTRLTVL.

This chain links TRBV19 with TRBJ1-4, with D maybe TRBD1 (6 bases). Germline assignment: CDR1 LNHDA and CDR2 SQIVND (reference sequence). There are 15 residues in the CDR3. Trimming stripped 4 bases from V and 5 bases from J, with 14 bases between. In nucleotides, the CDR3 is TGTGCCAGTAGTACCGAACAGGGACGGAATGAAAAACTGTTTTTT. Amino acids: CASSTEQGRNEKLFF.

The CDR3 DNA is TGTGCCACCAGTGACCCCCTAGCGGGAGTATCTGAGCAGTTCTTC. Translation: CATSDPLAGVSEQFF. The chain has TRBV24-1 and TRBJ2-1, with 10 bases fitting TRBD2. V shed 4 bases, J shed 9 bases, and the junction held 8 bases outside the gene matches. CDR1 and CDR2 from the germline V gene are KGHDR and SFDVKD. This CDR3 contains 15 residues.

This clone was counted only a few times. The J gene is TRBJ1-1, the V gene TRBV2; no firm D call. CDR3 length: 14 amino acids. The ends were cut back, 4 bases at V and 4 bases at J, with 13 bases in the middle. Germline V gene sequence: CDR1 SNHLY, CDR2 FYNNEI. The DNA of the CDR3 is TGTGCCAGCAGTGTGGCCGGGATGGGCACTGAAGCTTTCTTT. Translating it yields CASSVAGMGTEAFF.

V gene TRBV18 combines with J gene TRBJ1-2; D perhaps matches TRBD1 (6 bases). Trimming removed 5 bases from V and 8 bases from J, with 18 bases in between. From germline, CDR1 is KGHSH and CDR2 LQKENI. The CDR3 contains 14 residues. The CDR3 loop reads CASSSEGGLGGYTF. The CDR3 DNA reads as TGTGCCAGCTCATCCGAAGGGGGTTTGGGCGGCTACACCTTC.

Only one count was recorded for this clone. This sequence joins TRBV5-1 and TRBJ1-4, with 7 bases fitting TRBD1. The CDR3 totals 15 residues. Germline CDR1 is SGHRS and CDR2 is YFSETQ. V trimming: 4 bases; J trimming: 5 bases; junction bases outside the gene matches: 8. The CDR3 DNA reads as TGCGCCAGCAGCCCGGGACAGCTAGAGAATGAAAAACTGTTTTTT. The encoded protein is CASSPGQLENEKLFF.

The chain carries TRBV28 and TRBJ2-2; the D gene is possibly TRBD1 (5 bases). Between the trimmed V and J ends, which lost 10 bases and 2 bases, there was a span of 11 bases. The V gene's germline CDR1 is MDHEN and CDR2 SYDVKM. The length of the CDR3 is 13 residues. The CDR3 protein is CATTDINTGELFF. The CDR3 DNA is TGTGCCACCACGGACATCAACACCGGGGAGCTGTTTTTT.

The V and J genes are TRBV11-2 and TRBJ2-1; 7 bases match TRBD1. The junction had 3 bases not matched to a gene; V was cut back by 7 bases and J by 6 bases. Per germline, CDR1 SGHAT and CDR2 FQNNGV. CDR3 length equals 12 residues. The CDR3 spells CASMSGGNEQFF. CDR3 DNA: TGTGCCAGCATGTCAGGGGGCAATGAGCAGTTCTTC.

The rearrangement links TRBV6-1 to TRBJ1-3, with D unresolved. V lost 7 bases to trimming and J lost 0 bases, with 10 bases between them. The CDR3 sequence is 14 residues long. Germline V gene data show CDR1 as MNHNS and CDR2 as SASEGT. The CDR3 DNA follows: TGTGCCAGCACTGGACTCAGCTCTGGAAACACCATATATTTT. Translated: CASTGLSSGNTIYF.

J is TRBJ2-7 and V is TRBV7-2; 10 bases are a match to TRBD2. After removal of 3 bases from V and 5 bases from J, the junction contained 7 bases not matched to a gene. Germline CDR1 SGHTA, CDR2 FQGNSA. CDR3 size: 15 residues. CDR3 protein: CASSFIPSGSNEQYF. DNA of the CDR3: TGTGCCAGCAGCTTCATCCCTAGCGGGAGCAACGAGCAGTACTTC.

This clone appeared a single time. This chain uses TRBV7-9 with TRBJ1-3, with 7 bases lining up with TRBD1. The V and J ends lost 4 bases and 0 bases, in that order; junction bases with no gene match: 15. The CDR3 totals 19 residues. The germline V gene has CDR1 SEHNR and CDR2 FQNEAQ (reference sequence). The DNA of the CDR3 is TGTGCCAGCAGCTCTGTCTTGAGGGACAGCCTAAGCTCTGGAAACACCATATATTTT. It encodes CASSSVLRDSLSSGNTIYF.

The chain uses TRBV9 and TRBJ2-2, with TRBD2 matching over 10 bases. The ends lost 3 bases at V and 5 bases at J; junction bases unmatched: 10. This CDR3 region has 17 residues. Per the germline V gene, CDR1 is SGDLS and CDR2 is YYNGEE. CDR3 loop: CASSGGLAAIRTGELFF. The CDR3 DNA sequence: TGTGCCAGCAGCGGAGGACTAGCGGCCATAAGGACCGGGGAGCTGTTTTTT.

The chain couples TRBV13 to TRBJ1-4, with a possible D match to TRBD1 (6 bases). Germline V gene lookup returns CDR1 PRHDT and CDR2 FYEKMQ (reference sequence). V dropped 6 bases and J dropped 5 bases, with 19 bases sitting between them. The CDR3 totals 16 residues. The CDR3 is CASSLRREGVNEKLFF. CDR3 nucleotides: TGTGCCAGCAGTTTACGCCGAGAGGGGGTGAATGAAAAACTGTTTTTT.

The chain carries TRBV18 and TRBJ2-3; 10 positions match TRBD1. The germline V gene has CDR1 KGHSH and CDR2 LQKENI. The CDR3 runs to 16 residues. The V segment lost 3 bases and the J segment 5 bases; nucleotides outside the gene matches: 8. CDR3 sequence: CASSPPGQGKGDTQYF. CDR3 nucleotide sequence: TGTGCCAGCTCACCGCCGGGACAGGGGAAGGGAGATACGCAGTATTTT.

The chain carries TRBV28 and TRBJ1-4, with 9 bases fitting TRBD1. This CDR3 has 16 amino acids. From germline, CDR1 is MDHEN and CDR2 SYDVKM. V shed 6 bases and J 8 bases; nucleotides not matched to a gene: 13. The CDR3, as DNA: TGTGCCAGCAGGGAAATCCGGGACAGGGTCTGGGAAAAACTGTTTTTT. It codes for CASREIRDRVWEKLFF.

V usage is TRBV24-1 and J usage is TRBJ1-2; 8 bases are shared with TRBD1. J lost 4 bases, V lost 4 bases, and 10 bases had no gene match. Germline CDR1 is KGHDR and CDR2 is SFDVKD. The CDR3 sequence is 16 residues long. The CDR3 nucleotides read TGTGCCACCAGTGAGACCTCAGGGGGCGAGGGCTATGGCTACACCTTC. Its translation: CATSETSGGEGYGYTF.

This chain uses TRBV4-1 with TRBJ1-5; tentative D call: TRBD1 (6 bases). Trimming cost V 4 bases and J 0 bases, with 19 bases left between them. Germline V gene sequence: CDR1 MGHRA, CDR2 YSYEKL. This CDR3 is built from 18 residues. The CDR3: CASSRNPVVRGSNQPQHF. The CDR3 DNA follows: TGCGCCAGCAGCCGGAACCCGGTGGTCAGGGGTAGCAATCAGCCCCAGCATTTT.

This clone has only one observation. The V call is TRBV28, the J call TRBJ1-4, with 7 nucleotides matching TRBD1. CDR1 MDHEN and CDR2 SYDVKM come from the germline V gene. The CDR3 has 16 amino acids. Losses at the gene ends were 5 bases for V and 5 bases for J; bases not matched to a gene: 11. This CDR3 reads CASSLRPGQRNEKLFF. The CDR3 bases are TGTGCCAGCAGTCTGAGACCGGGACAGAGAAATGAAAAACTGTTTTTT.

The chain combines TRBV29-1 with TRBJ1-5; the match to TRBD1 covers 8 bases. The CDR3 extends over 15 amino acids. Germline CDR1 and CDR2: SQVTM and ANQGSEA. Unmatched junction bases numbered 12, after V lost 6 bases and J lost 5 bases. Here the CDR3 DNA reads TGCAGCGTCACTCGAGGGACAGGAAGGGATCAGCCCCAGCATTTT. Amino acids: CSVTRGTGRDQPQHF.

The CDR3 reads CASSPIQGISGNTIYF. Written as DNA, the CDR3 is TGCGCCAGCAGCCCTATACAGGGGATCTCTGGAAACACCATATATTTT. The chain links TRBV5-1 to TRBJ1-3; 7 bases align to TRBD1. Germline CDR1 reads SGHRS; CDR2 reads YFSETQ. Unmatched junction bases numbered 7, after V lost 4 bases and J lost 0 bases. CDR3 size: 16 residues.

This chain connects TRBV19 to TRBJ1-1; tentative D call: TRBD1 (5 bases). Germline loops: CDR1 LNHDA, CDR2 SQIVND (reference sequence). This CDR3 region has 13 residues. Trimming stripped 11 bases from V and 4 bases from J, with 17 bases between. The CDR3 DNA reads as TGTGCCGTAGCTACAGGTAAATTCACTGAAGCTTTCTTT. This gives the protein CAVATGKFTEAFF.